Detailed here is one T cell receptor beta chain. CDR1 is SGHVS, CDR2 FNYEAQ, per germline. The CDR3 length is 14 residues. V shed 1 base and J 7 bases; nucleotides not matched to a gene: 5. These data belong to a study of cytomegalovirus exposure and HLA in healthy donors. Amplification used 60 Vbeta primers and 13 Jbeta primers. Sequenced by immunoSEQ multiplex PCR; TCRdb stores in-frame clones only, minus some. The table has fewer than 150,000 clones, roughly 73% seen once. This chain links TRBV7-6 with TRBJ2-7; TRBD1 agrees at 9 bases. The receptor was isolated from a human donor in good health. The sequenced material came from PBMCs. CDR3 nucleotide sequence: TGTGCCAGCAGCTTAGTACAGGGGGCGAGGGAGCAGTACTTC. Its translation is CASSLVQGAREQYF.